This T cell receptor beta chain was found in a study of cytomegalovirus exposure and HLA in healthy donors. The primer mix had 60 Vbeta and 13 Jbeta primers. Assay: immunoSEQ multiplex PCR; the TCRdb copy retains only in-frame clones and omits some. The sample includes roughly 130,000 clones, about four fifths seen only once; the top ten take about 11%. There were likely unrecorded immune exposures, though donors were nominally healthy when sampled. The germline V gene has CDR1 GTSNPN and CDR2 SVGIG (reference sequence). The CDR3 is 15 amino acids. V was cut by 0 bases and J by 4 bases, with 13 bases left in between.

This clonotype originated in a male donor in good health and CMV-seropositive. The chain recombines TRBV30 with TRBJ1-5; D possibly corresponds to TRBD1 (5 bases). Sample: PBMCs. The CDR3 here is CAWSVMGHSNQPQHF. Written as DNA, the CDR3 is TGTGCCTGGAGTGTAATGGGGCACTCGAATCAGCCCCAGCATTTT.